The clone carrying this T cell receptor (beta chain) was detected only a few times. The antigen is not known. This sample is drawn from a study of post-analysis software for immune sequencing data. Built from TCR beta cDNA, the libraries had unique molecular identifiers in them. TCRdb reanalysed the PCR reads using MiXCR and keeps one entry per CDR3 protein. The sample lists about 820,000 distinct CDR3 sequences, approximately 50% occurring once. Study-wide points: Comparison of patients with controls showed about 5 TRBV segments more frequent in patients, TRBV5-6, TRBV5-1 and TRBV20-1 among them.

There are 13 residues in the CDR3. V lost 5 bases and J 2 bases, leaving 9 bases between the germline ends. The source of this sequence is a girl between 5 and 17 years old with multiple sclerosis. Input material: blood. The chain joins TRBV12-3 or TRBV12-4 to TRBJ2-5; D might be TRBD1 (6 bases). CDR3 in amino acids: CASSRDTQETQYF. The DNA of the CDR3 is TGTGCCAGCAGTCGGGACACGCAAGAGACCCAGTACTTC.